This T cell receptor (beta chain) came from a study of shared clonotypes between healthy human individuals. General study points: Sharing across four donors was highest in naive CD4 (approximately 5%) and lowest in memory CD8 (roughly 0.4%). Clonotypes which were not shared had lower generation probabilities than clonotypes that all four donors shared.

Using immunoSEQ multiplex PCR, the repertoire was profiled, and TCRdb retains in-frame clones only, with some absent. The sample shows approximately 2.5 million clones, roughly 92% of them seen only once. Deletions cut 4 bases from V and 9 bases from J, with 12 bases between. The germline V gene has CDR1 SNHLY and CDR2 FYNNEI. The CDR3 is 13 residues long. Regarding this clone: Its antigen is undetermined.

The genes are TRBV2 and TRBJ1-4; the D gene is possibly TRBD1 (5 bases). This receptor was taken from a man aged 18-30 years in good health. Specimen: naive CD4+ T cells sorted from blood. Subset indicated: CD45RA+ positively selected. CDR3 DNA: TGTGCCAGCAGTGTTCCGACAGCTAAAAAACTGTTTTTT. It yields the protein CASSVPTAKKLFF.